What follows are 11 T cell receptor beta chains derived from one specimen sequenced in a study of blood T cell repertoires in COVID-19. Repertoires were generated with immunoSEQ multiplex PCR, while TCRdb's copy carries only in-frame clones and drops some. This table holds more than 250,000 clones, approximately 80% found once. The sequencing input was peripheral blood. The source is a human donor in a cohort sampled during active COVID-19.

The genes are TRBV7-2 and TRBJ2-1; D perhaps matches TRBD2 (5 bases). CDR3 length equals 15 residues. Trimming removed 5 bases from V and 0 bases from J, with 11 bases in between. In germline, CDR1 is SGHTA, CDR2 FQGNSA. CDR3 nucleotide sequence: TGTGCCAGCAGCACTGACGGGAACTCCTACAATGAGCAGTTCTTC. It yields the protein CASSTDGNSYNEQFF.

The chain uses TRBV5-1 and TRBJ2-2, with TRBD1 matching 8 bases. CDR3 length equals 16 residues. Germline V gene lookup returns CDR1 SGHRS and CDR2 YFSETQ. Germline trimming cut 2 bases from V and 5 bases from J; bases unmatched to any gene: 8. In DNA, the CDR3 is TGCGCCAGCAGCTTAAACGGACAGGGTTTTACCGGGGAGCTGTTTTTT. Protein sequence: CASSLNGQGFTGELFF.

This rearrangement joins TRBV6-2 or TRBV6-3 to TRBJ1-6, with TRBD1 as a possible D gene (5 bases). V lost 0 bases, J lost 6 bases, and 9 bases lay in between. CDR3 size: 15 residues. Germline V gene sequence: CDR1 MNHEY, CDR2 SVGEGT. Here the CDR3 DNA reads TGTGCCAGCAGTTACTCGGGGACTCCTAATTCACCCCTCCACTTT. Amino acid sequence: CASSYSGTPNSPLHF.

The chain has TRBV19 and TRBJ1-1; D ambiguous. The CDR3 consists of 15 residues. Trimming took 2 bases from V and 1 from J, leaving 11 bases between them. Germline values: CDR1 LNHDA, CDR2 SQIVND (reference sequence). As DNA, the CDR3 is TGTGCCAGTAGTATACGGCAGCCGGGGAACACTGAAGCTTTCTTT. This sequence encodes CASSIRQPGNTEAFF.

The chain recombines TRBV18 with TRBJ2-7; TRBD2 aligns across 8 bases. CDR3 length equals 15 residues. With 6 bases clipped from V and 6 bases from J, the junction kept 13 bases outside the gene matches. Germline CDR1 is KGHSH and CDR2 is LQKENI. CDR3 nucleotides: TGTGCCAGCTCCCCCCAAATAGCGGGACCGGGCGAGCAGTACTTC. This encodes CASSPQIAGPGEQYF.

V gene TRBV4-1 combines with J gene TRBJ2-5; D might be TRBD1 (6 bases). The CDR3 length is 13 residues. Trimming cost V 4 bases and J 5 bases, with 11 bases left between them. CDR1 is MGHRA and CDR2 is YSYEKL in the germline V gene. The CDR3 sequence: CASSLADRETQYF. The CDR3 nucleotides read TGCGCCAGCAGCCTCGCAGACAGGGAGACCCAGTACTTC.

V usage is TRBV7-2 and J usage is TRBJ2-3, with D possibly TRBD2 on 6 matching bases. V shed 5 bases and J shed 0 bases, with 18 bases lying between them. The CDR3 spans 17 residues. CDR1 is SGHTA and CDR2 is FQGNSA in the germline V gene. CDR3 nucleotides: TGTGCCAGCAGCCGCCCCGGGACTCGGAGGAGCACAGATACGCAGTATTTT. Its protein product is CASSRPGTRRSTDTQYF.

This chain connects TRBV12-3 or TRBV12-4 to TRBJ1-6, with D possibly being TRBD1 (5 bases). The V end was cut by 6 bases, the J end by 7 bases, with 10 bases between. The CDR3 sequence is 13 residues long. CDR3 DNA sequence: TGTGCCAGCAGCACGACAGAGAATTCACCCCTCCACTTT. Amino acids: CASSTTENSPLHF.

V gene TRBV4-1 combines with J gene TRBJ2-3, with 13 bases identical to TRBD2. J lost 7 bases, V lost 2 bases, and 6 bases had no gene match. Looked up from germline, CDR1 is MGHRA and CDR2 is YSYEKL. CDR3 length equals 16 residues. CDR3 nucleotides: TGCGCCAGCAGCCAAACCGGGACTAGCGGGACACATACGCAGTATTTT. Protein product: CASSQTGTSGTHTQYF.

This chain joins TRBV5-4 and TRBJ2-5; maybe TRBD1 (6 bases). The CDR3 runs 17 residues. Germline V gene data show CDR1 as SGHNT and CDR2 as YYREEE (reference sequence). V was shortened by 4 bases and J by 9 bases, with 28 bases between the two germline ends. The CDR3, as DNA: TGTGCCAGCAGCCGCCCAGGGGCCGAGCTTATCGCAGCGGCCCAGTACTTC. It yields the protein CASSRPGAELIAAAQYF.

The chain is built from TRBV7-9 and TRBJ2-3, with 11 bases that match TRBD2. CDR3 length: 16 residues. The V gene's germline CDR1 is SEHNR and CDR2 FQNEAQ (reference sequence). The J segment lost 3 bases and the V segment lost 3 bases, leaving 5 bases of the junction unmatched. As DNA, the CDR3 is TGTGCCAGCAGCTTCCAGACTAGCGGGATGACAGATACGCAGTATTTT. As protein: CASSFQTSGMTDTQYF.